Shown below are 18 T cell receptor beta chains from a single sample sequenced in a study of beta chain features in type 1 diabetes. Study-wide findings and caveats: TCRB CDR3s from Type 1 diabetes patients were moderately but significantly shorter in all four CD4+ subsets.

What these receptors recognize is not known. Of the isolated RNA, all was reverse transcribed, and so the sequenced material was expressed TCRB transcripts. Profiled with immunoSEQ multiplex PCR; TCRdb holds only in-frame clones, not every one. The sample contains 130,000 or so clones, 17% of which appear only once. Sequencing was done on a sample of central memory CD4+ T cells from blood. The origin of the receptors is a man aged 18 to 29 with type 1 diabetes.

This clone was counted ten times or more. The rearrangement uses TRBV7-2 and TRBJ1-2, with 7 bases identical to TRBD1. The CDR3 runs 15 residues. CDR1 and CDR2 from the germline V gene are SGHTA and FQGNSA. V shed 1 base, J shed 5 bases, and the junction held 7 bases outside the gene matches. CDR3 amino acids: CASSLVRQGGYGYTF. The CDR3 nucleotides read TGTGCCAGCAGCTTAGTCCGACAGGGAGGTTATGGCTACACCTTC.

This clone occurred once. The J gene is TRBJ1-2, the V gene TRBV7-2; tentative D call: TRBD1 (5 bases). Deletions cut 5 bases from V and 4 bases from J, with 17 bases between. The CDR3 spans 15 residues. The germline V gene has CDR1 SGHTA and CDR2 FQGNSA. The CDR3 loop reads CASSSRALGGYGYTF. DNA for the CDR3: TGTGCCAGCAGCAGCCGGGCCCTGGGGGGCTATGGCTACACCTTC.

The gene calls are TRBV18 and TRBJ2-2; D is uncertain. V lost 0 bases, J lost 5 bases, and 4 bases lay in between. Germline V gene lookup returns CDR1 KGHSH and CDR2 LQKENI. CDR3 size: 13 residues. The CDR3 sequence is CASSPPGTGELFF. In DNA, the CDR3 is TGTGCCAGCTCACCACCGGGAACCGGGGAGCTGTTTTTT.

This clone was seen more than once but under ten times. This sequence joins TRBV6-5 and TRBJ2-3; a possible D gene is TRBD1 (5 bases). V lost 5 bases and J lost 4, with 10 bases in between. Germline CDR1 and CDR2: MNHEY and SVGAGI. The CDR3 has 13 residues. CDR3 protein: CASSNPGPDTQYF. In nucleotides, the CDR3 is TGTGCCAGCAGTAACCCAGGGCCAGATACGCAGTATTTT.

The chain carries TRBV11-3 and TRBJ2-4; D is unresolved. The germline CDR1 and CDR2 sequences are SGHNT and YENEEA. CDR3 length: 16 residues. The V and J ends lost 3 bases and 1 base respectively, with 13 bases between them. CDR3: CASSLRLKRAKNIQYF. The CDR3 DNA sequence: TGTGCCAGCAGCTTGCGTCTCAAAAGGGCCAAAAACATTCAGTACTTC.

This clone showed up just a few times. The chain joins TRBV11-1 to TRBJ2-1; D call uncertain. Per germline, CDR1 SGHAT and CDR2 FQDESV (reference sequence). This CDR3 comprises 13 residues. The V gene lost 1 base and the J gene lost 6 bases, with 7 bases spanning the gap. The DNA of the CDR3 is TGTGCCAGCAGCTTAGGGCTAACCAATGAGCAGTTCTTC. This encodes CASSLGLTNEQFF.

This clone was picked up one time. This CDR3 is CASELTPGDYGYTF. The DNA for the CDR3 is TGTGCCAGCGAACTGACCCCTGGGGACTATGGCTACACCTTC. V and J are TRBV4-2 and TRBJ1-2; D gene unclear. Trimming took 8 bases from V and 3 from J, leaving 16 bases between them. This CDR3 spans 14 amino acids. Germline CDR1 and CDR2: LGHNA and YNFKEQ.

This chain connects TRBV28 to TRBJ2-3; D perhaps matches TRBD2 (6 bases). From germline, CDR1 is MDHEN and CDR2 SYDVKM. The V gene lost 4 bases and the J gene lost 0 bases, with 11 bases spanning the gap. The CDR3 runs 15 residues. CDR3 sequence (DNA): TGTGCCAGCAGTTCCCCGGGGGAGAGCACAGATACGCAGTATTTT. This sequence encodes CASSSPGESTDTQYF.

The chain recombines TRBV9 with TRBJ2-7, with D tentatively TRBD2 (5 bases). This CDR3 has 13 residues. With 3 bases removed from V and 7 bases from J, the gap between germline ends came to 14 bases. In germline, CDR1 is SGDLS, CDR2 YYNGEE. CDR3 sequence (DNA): TGTGCCAGCAGCGGGACTCCGGTCGGGGAGCAGTACTTC. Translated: CASSGTPVGEQYF.

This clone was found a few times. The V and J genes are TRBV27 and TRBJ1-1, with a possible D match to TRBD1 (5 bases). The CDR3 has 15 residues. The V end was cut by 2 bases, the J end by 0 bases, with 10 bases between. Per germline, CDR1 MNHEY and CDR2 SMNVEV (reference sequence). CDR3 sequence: CASSLAGTMNTEAFF. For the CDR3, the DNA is TGTGCCAGCAGTTTAGCAGGGACCATGAACACTGAAGCTTTCTTT.

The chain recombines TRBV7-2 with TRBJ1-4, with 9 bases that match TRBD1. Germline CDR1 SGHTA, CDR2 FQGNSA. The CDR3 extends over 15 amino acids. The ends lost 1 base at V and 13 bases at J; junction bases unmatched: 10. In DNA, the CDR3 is TGTGCCAGCAGCTTAGTTGAGACAGGGGGGCTGGGACTGTTTTTT. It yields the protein CASSLVETGGLGLFF.

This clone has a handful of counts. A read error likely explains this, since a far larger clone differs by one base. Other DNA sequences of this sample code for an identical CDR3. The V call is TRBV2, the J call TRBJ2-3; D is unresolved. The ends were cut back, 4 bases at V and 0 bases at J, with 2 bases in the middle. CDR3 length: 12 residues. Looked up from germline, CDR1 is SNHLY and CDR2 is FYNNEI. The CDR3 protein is CASSGSTDTQYF. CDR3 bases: TGTGCCAGCAGTGGCAGCACAGATACGCAGTATTTT. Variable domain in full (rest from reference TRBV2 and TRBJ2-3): EPEVTQTPSHQVTQMGQEVILRCVPISNHLYFYWYRQILGQKVEFLVSFYNNEISEKSEIFDDQFSVERPDGSNFTLKIRSTKLEDSAMYFCASSGSTDTQYFGPGTRLTVL.

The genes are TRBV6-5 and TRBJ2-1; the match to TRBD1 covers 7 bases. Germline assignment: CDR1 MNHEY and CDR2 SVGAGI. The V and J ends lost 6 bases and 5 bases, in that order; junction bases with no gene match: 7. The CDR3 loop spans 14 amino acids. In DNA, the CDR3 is TGTGCCAGCAGCTCCGGGACAGCCAACAATGAGCAGTTCTTC. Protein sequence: CASSSGTANNEQFF.

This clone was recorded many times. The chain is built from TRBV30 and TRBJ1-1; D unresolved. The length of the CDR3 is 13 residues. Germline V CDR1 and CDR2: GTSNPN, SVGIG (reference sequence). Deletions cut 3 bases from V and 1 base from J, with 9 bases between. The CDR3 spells CAWSALENTEAFF. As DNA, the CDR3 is TGTGCCTGGAGCGCCTTAGAGAACACTGAAGCTTTCTTT.

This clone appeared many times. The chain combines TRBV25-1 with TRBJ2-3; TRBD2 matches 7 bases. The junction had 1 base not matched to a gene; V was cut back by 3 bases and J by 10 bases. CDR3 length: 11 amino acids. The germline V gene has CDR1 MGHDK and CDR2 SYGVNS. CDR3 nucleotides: TGTGCCAGCAGTGATGGGAGGGCGCAGTATTTT. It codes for CASSDGRAQYF.

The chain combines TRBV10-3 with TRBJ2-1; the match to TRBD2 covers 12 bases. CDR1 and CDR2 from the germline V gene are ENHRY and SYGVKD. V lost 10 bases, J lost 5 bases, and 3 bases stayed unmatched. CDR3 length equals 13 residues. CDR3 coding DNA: TGTGCCACTGCTAGCGGGGGGGACAATGAGCAGTTCTTC. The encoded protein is CATASGGDNEQFF.

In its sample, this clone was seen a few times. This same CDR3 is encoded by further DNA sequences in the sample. The CDR3 here is CASRLAGGNEQFF. The CDR3, as DNA: TGTGCCAGCAGGCTAGCGGGAGGGAATGAGCAGTTCTTC. The chain employs TRBV6-5 and TRBJ2-1, with 12 nucleotides matching TRBD2. Germline loops: CDR1 MNHEY, CDR2 SVGAGI. V trimming: 6 bases; J trimming: 7 bases; junction bases outside the gene matches: 1. CDR3 length equals 13 residues.

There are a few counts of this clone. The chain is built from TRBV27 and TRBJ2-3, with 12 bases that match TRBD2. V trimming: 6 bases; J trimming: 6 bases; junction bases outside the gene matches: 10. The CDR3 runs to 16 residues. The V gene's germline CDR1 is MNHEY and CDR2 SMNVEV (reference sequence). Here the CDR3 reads CASRRFPSGGVDTQYF. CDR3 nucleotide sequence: TGTGCCAGCAGGAGGTTCCCTAGCGGGGGGGTGGATACGCAGTATTTT.